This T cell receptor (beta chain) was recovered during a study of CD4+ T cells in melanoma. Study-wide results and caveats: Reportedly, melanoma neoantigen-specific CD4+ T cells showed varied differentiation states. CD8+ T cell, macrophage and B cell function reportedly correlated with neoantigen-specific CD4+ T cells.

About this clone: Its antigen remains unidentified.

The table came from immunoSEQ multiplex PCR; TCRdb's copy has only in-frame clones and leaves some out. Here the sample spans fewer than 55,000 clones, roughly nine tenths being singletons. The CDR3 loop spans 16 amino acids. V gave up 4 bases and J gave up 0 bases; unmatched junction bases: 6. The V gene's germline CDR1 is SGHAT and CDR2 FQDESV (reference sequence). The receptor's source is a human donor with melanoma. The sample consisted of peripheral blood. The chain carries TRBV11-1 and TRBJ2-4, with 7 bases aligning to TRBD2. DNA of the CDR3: TGTGCCAGCAGCTCCCTGGGGGAGGGAGCCAAAAACATTCAGTACTTC. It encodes CASSSLGEGAKNIQYF.